This record concerns one TCR beta chain sequence. What it binds is unknown. These data belong to a study of T cell repertoires in cytomegalovirus infection. On the study more broadly: Signatures in public TCR beta sequences pointed to both CMV infection and matching HLA type. Study results and caveats: In two of eight donors, the top clonotype was HLA-C-restricted CMV-specific.

MiXCR, run by TCRdb on the reads, gives a single entry per CDR3 protein. Of about 490,000 distinct CDR3 sequences listed, around 11% are singletons. Germline loops: CDR1 DFQATT, CDR2 SNEGSKA (reference sequence). The CDR3 is 15 amino acids. The V segment lost 0 bases and the J segment 3 bases; nucleotides outside the gene matches: 4. V gene TRBV20-1 combines with J gene TRBJ2-3; 9 bases are shared with TRBD2. The clonotype was recovered from a human donor in good health (CMV status not recorded). Some clones in this sample may be carry-over from other donors' samples. The sequencing sample was made of PBMCs. In DNA, the CDR3 is TGCAGTGCTAGAGATCTAGCGGGATTAACAGATACGCAGTATTTT. Its translation is CSARDLAGLTDTQYF.